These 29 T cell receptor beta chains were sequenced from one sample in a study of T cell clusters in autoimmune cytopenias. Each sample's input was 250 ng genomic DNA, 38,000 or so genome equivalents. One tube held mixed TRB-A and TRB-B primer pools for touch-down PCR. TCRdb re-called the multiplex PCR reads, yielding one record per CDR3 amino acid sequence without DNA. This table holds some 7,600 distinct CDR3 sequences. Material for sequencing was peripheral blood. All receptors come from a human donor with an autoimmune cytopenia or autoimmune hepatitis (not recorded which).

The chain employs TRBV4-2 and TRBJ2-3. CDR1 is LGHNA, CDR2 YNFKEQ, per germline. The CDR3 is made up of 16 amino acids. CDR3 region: CASSQNEGMSSDTQYF.

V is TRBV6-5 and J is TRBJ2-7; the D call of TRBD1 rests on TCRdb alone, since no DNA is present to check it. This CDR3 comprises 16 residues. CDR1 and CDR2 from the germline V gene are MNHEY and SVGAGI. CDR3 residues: CASSPLGSRSSYEQYF.

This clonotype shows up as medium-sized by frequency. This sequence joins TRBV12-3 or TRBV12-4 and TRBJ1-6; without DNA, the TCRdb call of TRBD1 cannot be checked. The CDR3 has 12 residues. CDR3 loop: CASSSGDSPLHF.

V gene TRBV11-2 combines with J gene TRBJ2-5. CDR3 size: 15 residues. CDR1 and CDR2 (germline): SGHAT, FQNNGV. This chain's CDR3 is CASAPWSHGQETQYF. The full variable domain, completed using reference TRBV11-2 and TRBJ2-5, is EAGVAQSPRYKIIEKRQSVAFWCNPISGHATLYWYQQILGQGPKLLIQFQNNGVVDDSQLPKDRFSAERLKGVDSTLKIQPAKLEDSAVYLCASAPWSHGQETQYFGPGTRLLVL.

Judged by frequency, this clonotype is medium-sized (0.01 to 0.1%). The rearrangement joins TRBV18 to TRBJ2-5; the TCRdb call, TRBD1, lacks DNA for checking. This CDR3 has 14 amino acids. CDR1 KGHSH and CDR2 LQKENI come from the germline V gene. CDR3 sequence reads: CASSPPVGGETQYF.

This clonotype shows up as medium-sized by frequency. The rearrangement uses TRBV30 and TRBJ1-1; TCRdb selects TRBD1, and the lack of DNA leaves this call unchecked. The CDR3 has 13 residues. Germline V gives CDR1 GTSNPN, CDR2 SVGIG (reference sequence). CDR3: CAFTGQGNTEAFF. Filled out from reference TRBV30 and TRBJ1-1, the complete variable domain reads SQTIHQWPATLVQPVGSPLSLECTVEGTSNPNLYWYRQAAGRGLQLLFYSVGIGQISSEVPQNLSASRPQDRQFILSSKKLLLSDSGFYLCAFTGQGNTEAFFGQGTRLTVV.

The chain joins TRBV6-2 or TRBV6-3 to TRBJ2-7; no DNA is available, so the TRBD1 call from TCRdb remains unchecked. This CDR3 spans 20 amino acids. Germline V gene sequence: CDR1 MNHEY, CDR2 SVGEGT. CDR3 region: CASSLGTGGPLAGSSYEQYF.

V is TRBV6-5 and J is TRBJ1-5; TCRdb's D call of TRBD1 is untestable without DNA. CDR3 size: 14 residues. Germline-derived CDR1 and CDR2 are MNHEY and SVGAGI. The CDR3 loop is CASSATPGNQPQHF.

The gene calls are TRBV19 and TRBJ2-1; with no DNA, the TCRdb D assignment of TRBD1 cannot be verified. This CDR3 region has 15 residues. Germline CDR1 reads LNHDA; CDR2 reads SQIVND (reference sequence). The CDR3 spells CASSPLAGHNNEQFF.

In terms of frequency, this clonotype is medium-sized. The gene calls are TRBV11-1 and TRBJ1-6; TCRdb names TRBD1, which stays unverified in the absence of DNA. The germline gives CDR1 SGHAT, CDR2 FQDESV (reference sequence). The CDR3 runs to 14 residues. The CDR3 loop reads CASSLDPGDSPLHF.

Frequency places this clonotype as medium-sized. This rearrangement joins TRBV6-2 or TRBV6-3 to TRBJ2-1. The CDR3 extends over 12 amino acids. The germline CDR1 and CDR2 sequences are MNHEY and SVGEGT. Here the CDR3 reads CASSTLESEQFF.

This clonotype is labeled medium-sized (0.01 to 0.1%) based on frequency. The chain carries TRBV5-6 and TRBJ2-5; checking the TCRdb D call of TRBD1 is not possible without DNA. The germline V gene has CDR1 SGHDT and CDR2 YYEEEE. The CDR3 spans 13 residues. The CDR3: CASSAGQQETQYF. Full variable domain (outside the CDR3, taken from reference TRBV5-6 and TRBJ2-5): DAGVTQSPTHLIKTRGQQVTLRCSPKSGHDTVSWYQQALGQGPQFIFQYYEEEERQRGNFPDRFSGHQFPNYSSELNVNALLLGDSALYLCASSAGQQETQYFGPGTRLLVL.

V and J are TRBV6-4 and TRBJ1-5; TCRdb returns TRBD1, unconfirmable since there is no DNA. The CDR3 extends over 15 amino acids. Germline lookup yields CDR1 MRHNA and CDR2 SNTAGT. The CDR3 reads CASSPDRGVVEPQHF.

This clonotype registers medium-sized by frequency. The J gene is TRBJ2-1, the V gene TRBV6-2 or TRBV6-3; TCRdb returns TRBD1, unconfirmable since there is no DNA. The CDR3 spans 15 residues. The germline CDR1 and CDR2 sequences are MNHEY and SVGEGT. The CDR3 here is CASRDPGTGGNEQFF.

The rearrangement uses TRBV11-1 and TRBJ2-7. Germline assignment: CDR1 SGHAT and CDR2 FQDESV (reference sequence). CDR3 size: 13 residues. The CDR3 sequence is CASSSGTSYEQYF.

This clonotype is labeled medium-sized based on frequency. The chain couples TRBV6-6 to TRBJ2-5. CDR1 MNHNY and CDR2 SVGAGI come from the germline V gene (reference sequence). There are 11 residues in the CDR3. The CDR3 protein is CASSYVETQYF.

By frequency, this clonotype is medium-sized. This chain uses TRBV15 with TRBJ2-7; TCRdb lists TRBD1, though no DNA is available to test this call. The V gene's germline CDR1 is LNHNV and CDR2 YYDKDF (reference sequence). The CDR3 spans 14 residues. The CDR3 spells CATSRVTGSYEQYF.

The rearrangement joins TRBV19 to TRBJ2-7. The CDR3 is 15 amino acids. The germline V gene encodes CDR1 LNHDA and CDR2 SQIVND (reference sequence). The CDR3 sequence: CASSVIRGQSYEQYF.

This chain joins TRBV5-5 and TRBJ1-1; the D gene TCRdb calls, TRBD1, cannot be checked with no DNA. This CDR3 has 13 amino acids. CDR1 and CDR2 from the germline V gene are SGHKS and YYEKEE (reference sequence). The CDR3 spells CASSLYTGTEAFF.

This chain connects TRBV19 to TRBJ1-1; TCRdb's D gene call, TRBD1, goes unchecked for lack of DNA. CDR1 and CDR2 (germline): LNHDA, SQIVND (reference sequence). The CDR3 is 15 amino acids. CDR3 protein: CASTLTGGLNTEAFF.

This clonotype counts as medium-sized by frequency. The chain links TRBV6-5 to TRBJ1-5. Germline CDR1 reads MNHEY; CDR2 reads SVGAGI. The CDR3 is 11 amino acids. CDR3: CASGVDQPQHF.

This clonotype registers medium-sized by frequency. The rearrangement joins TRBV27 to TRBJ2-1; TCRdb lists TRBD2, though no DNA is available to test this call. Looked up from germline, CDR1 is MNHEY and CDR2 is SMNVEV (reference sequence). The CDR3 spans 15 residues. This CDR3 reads CASSKLAGVGNEQFF.

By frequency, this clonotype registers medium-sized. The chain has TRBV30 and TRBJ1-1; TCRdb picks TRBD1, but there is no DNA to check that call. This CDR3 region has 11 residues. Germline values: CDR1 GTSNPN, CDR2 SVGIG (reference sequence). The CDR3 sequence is CAWTGQGAAFF.

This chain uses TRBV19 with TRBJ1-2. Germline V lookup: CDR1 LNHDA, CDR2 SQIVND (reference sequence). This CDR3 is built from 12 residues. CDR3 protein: CASRERVYGYTF.

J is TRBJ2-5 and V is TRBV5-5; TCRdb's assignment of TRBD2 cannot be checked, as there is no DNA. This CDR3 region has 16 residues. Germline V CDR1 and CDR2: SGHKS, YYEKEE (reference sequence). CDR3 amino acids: CASSLALAGGQETQYF.

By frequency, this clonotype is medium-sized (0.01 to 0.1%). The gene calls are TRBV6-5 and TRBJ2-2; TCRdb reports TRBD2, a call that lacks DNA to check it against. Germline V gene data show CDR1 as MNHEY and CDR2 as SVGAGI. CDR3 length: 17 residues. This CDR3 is CASSYSRLAVNTGELFF.

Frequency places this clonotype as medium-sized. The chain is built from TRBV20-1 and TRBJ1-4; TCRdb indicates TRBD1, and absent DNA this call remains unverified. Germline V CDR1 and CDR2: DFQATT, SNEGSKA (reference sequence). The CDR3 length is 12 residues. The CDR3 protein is CSASGTGQKLFF.

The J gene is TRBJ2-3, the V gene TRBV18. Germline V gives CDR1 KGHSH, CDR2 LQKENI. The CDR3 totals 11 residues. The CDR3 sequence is CASSPEDTQYF. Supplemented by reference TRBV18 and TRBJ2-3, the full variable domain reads NAGVMQNPRHLVRRRGQEARLRCSPMKGHSHVYWYRQLPEEGLKFMVYLQKENIIDESGMPKERFSAEFPKEGPSILRIQQVVRGDSAAYFCASSPEDTQYFGPGTRLTVL.

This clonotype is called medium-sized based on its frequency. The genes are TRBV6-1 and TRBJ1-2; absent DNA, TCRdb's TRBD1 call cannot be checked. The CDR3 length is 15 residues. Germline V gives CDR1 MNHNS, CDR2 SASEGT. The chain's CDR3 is CASSVGTGPNYGYTF.